This entry lists 9 T cell receptor beta chains sequenced from one sample in a study of shared clonotypes between healthy human individuals. Libraries were prepared by immunoSEQ multiplex PCR; TCRdb keeps only in-frame clonotypes and omits some of them. Of about 2.3 million clones in the sample, 80% to 95% are singletons; the top ten hold approximately 0.41%. Sample: naive CD4+ T cells from PBMCs. The subset denotes: CD45RA+ positively selected. These receptors originate from a young man in good health. Some clones in this sample may be carry-over from other donors' samples.

This chain links TRBV5-1 with TRBJ1-1; D gene ambiguous. The V and J ends lost 4 bases and 2 bases respectively, with 12 bases between them. The germline V gene encodes CDR1 SGHRS and CDR2 YFSETQ. This CDR3 contains 14 residues. CDR3 amino acids: CASSLSGPNTEAFF. Written as DNA, the CDR3 is TGCGCCAGCAGCCTTTCCGGCCCCAACACTGAAGCTTTCTTT.

This clone appeared a few times. CDR3 sequence (DNA): TGTGCCAGCAGCTTTGGGGGGCTCGGCAATCAGCCCCAGCATTTT. Its protein product is CASSFGGLGNQPQHF. V usage is TRBV7-9 and J usage is TRBJ1-5; D might be TRBD1 (6 bases). Between the trimmed V and J ends, which lost 3 bases and 2 bases, there was a span of 11 bases. This CDR3 region has 15 residues. CDR1 is SEHNR and CDR2 is FQNEAQ in the germline V gene (reference sequence).

This chain connects TRBV6-5 to TRBJ1-2, with TRBD1 as a possible D gene (5 bases). Germline V gene lookup returns CDR1 MNHEY and CDR2 SVGAGI. The V gene lost 5 bases and the J gene lost 8 bases, with 12 bases spanning the gap. The CDR3 totals 12 residues. Here the CDR3 reads CASSLHQGGYTF. Written as DNA, the CDR3 is TGTGCCAGCAGTCTACACCAGGGAGGCTACACCTTC.

This chain connects TRBV4-1 to TRBJ1-2; D unresolved. The germline V gene has CDR1 MGHRA and CDR2 YSYEKL. This CDR3 has 12 residues. Trimming took off 0 bases at V and 5 bases at J, with 4 bases between the two ends. CDR3 amino acids: CASSQDRYGYTF. CDR3 coding DNA: TGCGCCAGCAGCCAAGATAGATATGGCTACACCTTC.

The genes are TRBV29-1 and TRBJ1-1; D is perhaps TRBD1 (6 bases). The CDR3 is 14 residues long. Trimming pared 6 bases from V and 2 bases from J, leaving 16 bases between. The germline V gene encodes CDR1 SQVTM and CDR2 ANQGSEA. The CDR3 protein is CSVQGRDTNTEAFF. The CDR3 nucleotides are TGCAGCGTCCAAGGCCGGGACACCAACACTGAAGCTTTCTTT. Drawing the rest from reference TRBV29-1 and TRBJ1-1, the complete variable domain is SAVISQKPSRDICQRGTSLTIQCQVDSQVTMMFWYRQQPGQSLTLIATANQGSEATYESGFVIDKFPISRPNLTFSTLTVSNMSPEDSSIYLCSVQGRDTNTEAFFGQGTRLTVV.

This chain uses TRBV7-2 with TRBJ2-6; D assignment may be TRBD1 or TRBD2 (5 bases each). CDR3 size: 15 residues. Germline lookup yields CDR1 SGHTA and CDR2 FQGNSA. Trimming removed 6 bases at V and 0 bases at J, with 9 bases between. CDR3 DNA: TGTGCCAGCAGACGAGGGGACTCTGGGGCCAACGTCCTGACTTTC. Its protein is CASRRGDSGANVLTF.

In its sample, this clone was seen a few times. Distinct nucleotide sequences in the sample also encode this CDR3. This sequence joins TRBV29-1 and TRBJ1-4; D is perhaps TRBD1 (6 bases). CDR1 and CDR2 from the germline V gene are SQVTM and ANQGSEA. CDR3 length equals 12 residues. V was trimmed by 4 bases and J by 6 bases, leaving 9 bases between them. This CDR3 is CSVVSGDEKLFF. Here the CDR3 DNA reads TGCAGCGTTGTGTCAGGGGATGAAAAACTGTTTTTT.

The rearrangement uses TRBV6-1 and TRBJ2-7, with D unclear. Trimming shortened V by 1 base and J by 1 base, and 8 bases separated the two germline ends. Germline-derived CDR1 and CDR2 are MNHNS and SASEGT. This CDR3 spans 14 amino acids. This chain's CDR3 is CASSEDADSYEQYF. CDR3 bases: TGTGCCAGCAGTGAAGATGCAGATTCCTACGAGCAGTACTTC.

This clone has a single count. This CDR3 is also generated by other DNA sequences in the sample. The gene calls are TRBV5-1 and TRBJ2-1; D tentatively reads TRBD1 or TRBD2 (6 bases each). Germline CDR1 reads SGHRS; CDR2 reads YFSETQ. Trimming left V 0 bases short and J 9 bases short, with 10 bases between. The CDR3 length is 13 residues. The CDR3, as DNA: TGCGCCAGCAGCTTGGTACAGGGAGGTGAGCAGTTCTTC. Amino acids: CASSLVQGGEQFF.